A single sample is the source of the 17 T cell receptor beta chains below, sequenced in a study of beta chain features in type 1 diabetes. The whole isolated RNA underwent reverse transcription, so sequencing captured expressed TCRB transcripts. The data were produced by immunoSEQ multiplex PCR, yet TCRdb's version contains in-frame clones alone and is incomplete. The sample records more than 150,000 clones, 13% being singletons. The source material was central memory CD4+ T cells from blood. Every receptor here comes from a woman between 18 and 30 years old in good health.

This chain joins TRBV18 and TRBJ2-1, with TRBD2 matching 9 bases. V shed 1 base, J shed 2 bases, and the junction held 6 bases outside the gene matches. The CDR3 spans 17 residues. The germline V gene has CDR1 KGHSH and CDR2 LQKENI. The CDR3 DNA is TGTGCCAGCTCACCACGAGGCTCTAGCGGGGCCTACAATGAGCAGTTCTTC. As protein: CASSPRGSSGAYNEQFF.

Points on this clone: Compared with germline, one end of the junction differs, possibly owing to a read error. CDR3 nucleotides: TGTGCCAGCAGCTTAGCTGGACTAGCGGGAGGGGACTTC. Its translation: CASSLAGLAGGDF. The J gene is TRBJ2-7, the V gene TRBV7-2, with 15 nucleotides matching TRBD2. Germline assignment: CDR1 SGHTA and CDR2 FQGNSA. The CDR3 is 13 amino acids.

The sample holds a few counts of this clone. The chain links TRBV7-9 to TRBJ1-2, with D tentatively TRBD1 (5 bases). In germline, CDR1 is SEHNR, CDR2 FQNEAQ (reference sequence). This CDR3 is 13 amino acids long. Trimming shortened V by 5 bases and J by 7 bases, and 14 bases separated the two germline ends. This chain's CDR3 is CASSPEARAGYTF. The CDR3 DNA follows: TGTGCCAGCAGCCCCGAAGCCAGGGCTGGCTACACCTTC. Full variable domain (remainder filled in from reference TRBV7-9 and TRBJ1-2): DTGVSQNPRHKITKRGQNVTFRCDPISEHNRLYWYRQTLGQGPEFLTYFQNEAQLEKSRLLSDRFSAERPKGSFSTLEIQRTEQGDSAMYLCASSPEARAGYTFGSGTRLTVV.

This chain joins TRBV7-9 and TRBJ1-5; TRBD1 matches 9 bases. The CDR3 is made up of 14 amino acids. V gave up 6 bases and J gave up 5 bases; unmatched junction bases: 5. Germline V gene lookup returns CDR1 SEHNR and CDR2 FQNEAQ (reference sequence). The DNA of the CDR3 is TGTGCCAGCAGTAATACAGGGGGCTATCAGCCCCAGCATTTT. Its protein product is CASSNTGGYQPQHF.

The CDR3 nucleotides read TGCGCCAGCAGCGATCCGACTATAGCGGGAGTGGTTGGTCGTGAGCAGTTCTTC. As protein: CASSDPTIAGVVGREQFF. The chain uses TRBV5-1 and TRBJ2-1; 9 positions agree with TRBD2. V shed 4 bases, J shed 9 bases, and the junction held 20 bases outside the gene matches. The CDR3 runs to 18 residues. Germline CDR1 is SGHRS and CDR2 is YFSETQ. Filled out from reference TRBV5-1 and TRBJ2-1, the complete variable domain reads KAGVTQTPRYLIKTRGQQVTLSCSPISGHRSVSWYQQTPGQGLQFLFEYFSETQRNKGNFPGRFSGRQFSNSRSEMNVSTLELGDSALYLCASSDPTIAGVVGREQFFGPGTRLTVL.

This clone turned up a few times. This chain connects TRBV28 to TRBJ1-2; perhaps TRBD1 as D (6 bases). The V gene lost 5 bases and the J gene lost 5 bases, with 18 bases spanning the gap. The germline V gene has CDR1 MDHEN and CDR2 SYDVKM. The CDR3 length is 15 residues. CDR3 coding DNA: TGTGCCAGCAGTCCGTGGACGGACAGAACGTATGGCTACACCTTC. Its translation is CASSPWTDRTYGYTF.

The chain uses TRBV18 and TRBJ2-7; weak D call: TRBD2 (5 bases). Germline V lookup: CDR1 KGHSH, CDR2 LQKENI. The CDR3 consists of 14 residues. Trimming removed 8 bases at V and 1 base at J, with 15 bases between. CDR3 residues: CASTSRADSYEQYF. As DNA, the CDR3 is TGTGCCAGCACATCGCGGGCGGATTCCTACGAGCAGTACTTC.

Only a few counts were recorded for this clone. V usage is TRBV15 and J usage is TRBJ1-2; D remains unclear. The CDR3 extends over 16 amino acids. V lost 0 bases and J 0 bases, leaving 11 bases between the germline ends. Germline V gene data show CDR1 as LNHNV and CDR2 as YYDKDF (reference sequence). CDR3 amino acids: CATSRDGQIANYGYTF. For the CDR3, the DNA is TGTGCCACCAGCAGAGATGGGCAGATCGCTAACTATGGCTACACCTTC.

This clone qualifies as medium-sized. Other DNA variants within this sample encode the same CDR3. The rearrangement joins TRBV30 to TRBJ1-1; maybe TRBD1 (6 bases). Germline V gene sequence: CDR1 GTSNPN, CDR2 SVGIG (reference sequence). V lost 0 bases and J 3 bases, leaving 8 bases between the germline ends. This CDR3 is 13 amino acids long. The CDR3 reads CAWSVRQDTEAFF. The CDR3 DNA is TGTGCCTGGAGTGTGCGACAGGACACTGAAGCTTTCTTT. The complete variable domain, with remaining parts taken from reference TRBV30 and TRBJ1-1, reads SQTIHQWPATLVQPVGSPLSLECTVEGTSNPNLYWYRQAAGRGLQLLFYSVGIGQISSEVPQNLSASRPQDRQFILSSKKLLLSDSGFYLCAWSVRQDTEAFFGQGTRLTVV.

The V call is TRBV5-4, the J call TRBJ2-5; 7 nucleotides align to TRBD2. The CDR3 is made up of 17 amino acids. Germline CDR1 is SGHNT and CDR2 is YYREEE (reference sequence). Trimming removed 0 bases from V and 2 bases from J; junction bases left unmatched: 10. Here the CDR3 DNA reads TGTGCCAGCAGCTTGGTGGGGGAGGGCCTCCGGCAAGAGACCCAGTACTTC. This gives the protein CASSLVGEGLRQETQYF. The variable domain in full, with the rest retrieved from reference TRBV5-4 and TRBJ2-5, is ETGVTQSPTHLIKTRGQQVTLRCSSQSGHNTVSWYQQALGQGPQFIFQYYREEENGRGNFPPRFSGLQFPNYSSELNVNALELDDSALYLCASSLVGEGLRQETQYFGPGTRLLVL.

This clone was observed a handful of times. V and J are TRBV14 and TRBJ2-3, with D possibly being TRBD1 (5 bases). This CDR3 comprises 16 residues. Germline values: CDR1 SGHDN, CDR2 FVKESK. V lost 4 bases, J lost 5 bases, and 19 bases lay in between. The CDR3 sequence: CASSRPQVTGEDTQYF. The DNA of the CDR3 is TGTGCCAGCAGCCGACCACAGGTGACTGGTGAAGATACGCAGTATTTT.

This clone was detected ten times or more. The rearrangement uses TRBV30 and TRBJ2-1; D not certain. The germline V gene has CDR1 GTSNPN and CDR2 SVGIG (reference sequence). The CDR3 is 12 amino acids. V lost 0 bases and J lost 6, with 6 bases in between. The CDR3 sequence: CAWSVNTNEQFF. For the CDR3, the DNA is TGTGCCTGGAGTGTAAACACCAATGAGCAGTTCTTC.

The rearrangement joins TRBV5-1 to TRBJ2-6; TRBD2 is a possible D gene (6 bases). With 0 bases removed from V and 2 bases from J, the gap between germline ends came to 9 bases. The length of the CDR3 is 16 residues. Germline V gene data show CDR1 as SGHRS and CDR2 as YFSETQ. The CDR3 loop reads CASSLGGGTGANVLTF. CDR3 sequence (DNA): TGCGCCAGCAGCTTGGGAGGAGGGACTGGGGCCAACGTCCTGACTTTC.

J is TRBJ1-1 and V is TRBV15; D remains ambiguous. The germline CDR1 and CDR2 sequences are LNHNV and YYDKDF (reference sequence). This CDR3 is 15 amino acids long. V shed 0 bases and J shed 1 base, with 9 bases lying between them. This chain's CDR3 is CATSRDPHSNTEAFF. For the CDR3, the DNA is TGTGCCACCAGCAGAGATCCCCATTCGAACACTGAAGCTTTCTTT.

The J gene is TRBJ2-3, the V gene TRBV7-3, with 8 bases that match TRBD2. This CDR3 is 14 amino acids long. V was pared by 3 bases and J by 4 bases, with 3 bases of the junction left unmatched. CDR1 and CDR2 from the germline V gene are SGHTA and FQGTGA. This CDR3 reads CASSFGLAPDTQYF. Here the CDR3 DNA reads TGTGCCAGCAGCTTTGGACTAGCCCCAGATACGCAGTATTTT.

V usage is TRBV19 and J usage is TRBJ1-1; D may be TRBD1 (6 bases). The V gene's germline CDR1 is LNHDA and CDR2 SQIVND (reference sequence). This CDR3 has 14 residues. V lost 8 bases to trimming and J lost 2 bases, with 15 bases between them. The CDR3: CASRNREGNTEAFF. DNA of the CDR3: TGTGCCAGTCGAAACAGGGAGGGTAACACTGAAGCTTTCTTT.

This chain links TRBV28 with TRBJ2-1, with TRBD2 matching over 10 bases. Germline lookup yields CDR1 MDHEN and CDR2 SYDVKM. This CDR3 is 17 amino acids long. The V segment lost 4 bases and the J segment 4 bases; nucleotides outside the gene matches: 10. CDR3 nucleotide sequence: TGTGCCAGCAGTTCACCCTTAGCGGGAGGTTCTTACAATGAGCAGTTCTTC. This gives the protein CASSSPLAGGSYNEQFF.